This passage covers 19 T cell receptor beta chains from one sample sequenced in a study of neurological immune-mediated disorders. Each CDR3 protein is one row after TCRdb ran MiXCR on the 5' RACE reads. The sample yields tens of thousands of distinct CDR3 sequences, more than 9.5% seen once. Sequencing was carried out using PBMCs. These receptors originate from a female donor in good health.

This clonotype came up many times. The gene calls are TRBV5-1 and TRBJ2-7; no clear D gene. V dropped 0 bases and J dropped 5 bases, with 18 bases sitting between them. Germline CDR1 reads SGHRS; CDR2 reads YFSETQ. The CDR3 is made up of 16 amino acids. In DNA, the CDR3 is TGCGCCAGCAGCTTGGGGGCTGGCGGCCAGATGGACGAGCAGTACTTC. This gives the protein CASSLGAGGQMDEQYF.

This sequence joins TRBV28 and TRBJ1-6; D is undetermined. Per germline, CDR1 MDHEN and CDR2 SYDVKM. This CDR3 has 14 amino acids. Between the trimmed V and J ends, which lost 6 bases and 0 bases, there was a span of 6 bases. The chain's CDR3 is CASSGSSYNSPLHF. DNA of the CDR3: TGTGCCAGCAGCGGAAGCTCCTATAATTCACCCCTCCACTTT.

Ten or more counts support this clonotype. The genes are TRBV27 and TRBJ1-5; D remains ambiguous. The germline V and J ends were trimmed by 2 bases and 0 bases, with 11 bases remaining between them. This CDR3 is built from 16 residues. Germline CDR1 reads MNHEY; CDR2 reads SMNVEV (reference sequence). The CDR3 sequence is CASSLGSTVSNQPQHF. The CDR3 DNA is TGTGCCAGCAGTTTAGGTTCGACGGTTAGCAATCAGCCCCAGCATTTT.

This clonotype has only a few counts. This chain uses TRBV12-3 or TRBV12-4 with TRBJ1-5; 8 bases fit TRBD1. The junction had 9 bases not matched to a gene; V was cut back by 5 bases and J by 3 bases. CDR3 length: 16 residues. CDR3: CASSRGTGGPNQPQHF. CDR3 DNA sequence: TGTGCCAGCAGTCGGGGGACAGGTGGGCCCAATCAGCCCCAGCATTTT.

This clonotype was counted at least ten times. The J gene is TRBJ2-1, the V gene TRBV7-6, with D uncertain. Germline V gene data show CDR1 as SGHVS and CDR2 as FNYEAQ. The CDR3 is made up of 15 amino acids. Trimming took 4 bases from V and 5 from J, leaving 15 bases between them. The CDR3: CASSSYGLTHNEQFF. CDR3 sequence (DNA): TGTGCCAGCAGCTCCTACGGCTTAACCCACAATGAGCAGTTCTTC.

This chain links TRBV3-1 with TRBJ2-1; 9 nucleotides line up with TRBD2. The J segment lost 8 bases and the V segment lost 1 base, leaving 12 bases of the junction unmatched. Germline V gene lookup returns CDR1 LGHDT and CDR2 YNNKEL (reference sequence). There are 17 residues in the CDR3. DNA of the CDR3: TGTGCCAGCAGCCAAGCCATTTTCGCTAGCGGGATCGATGAGCAGTTCTTC. Protein: CASSQAIFASGIDEQFF.

V is TRBV10-2 and J is TRBJ2-7, with 11 bases identical to TRBD2. There are 14 residues in the CDR3. The V gene end was trimmed by 11 bases and the J gene end by 0 bases; junction bases not matched to a gene: 6. Germline values: CDR1 WSHSY, CDR2 SAAADI. CDR3 sequence: CASRLAGNSYEQYF. In nucleotides, the CDR3 is TGCGCCTCCCGACTAGCGGGAAACTCCTACGAGCAGTACTTC.

This clonotype was recorded many times. This chain uses TRBV12-3 or TRBV12-4 with TRBJ1-1; the match to TRBD1 covers 7 bases. Losses at the gene ends were 4 bases for V and 4 bases for J; bases not matched to a gene: 6. This CDR3 has 14 amino acids. Here the CDR3 DNA reads TGTGCCAGCAGTTCCCAGGGGGTAGTCACTGAAGCTTTCTTT. This translates into CASSSQGVVTEAFF.

This clonotype has ten or more counts. V gene TRBV11-3 combines with J gene TRBJ1-1, with D tentatively TRBD1 (5 bases). V lost 4 bases to trimming and J lost 2 bases, with 14 bases between them. Per the germline V gene, CDR1 is SGHNT and CDR2 is YENEEA. The CDR3 consists of 15 residues. CDR3 DNA sequence: TGTGCCAGCAGCTCAATAGGGACGGCTAACACTGAAGCTTTCTTT. Its translation is CASSSIGTANTEAFF.

This clonotype was counted at least ten times. The chain links TRBV5-1 to TRBJ1-3; D possibly corresponds to TRBD1 (6 bases). Germline V gene data show CDR1 as SGHRS and CDR2 as YFSETQ. Trimming removed 5 bases at V and 0 bases at J, with 18 bases between. CDR3 length: 17 residues. The CDR3 DNA reads as TGCGCCAGCAGTTCGGGGCTTCGCAGGGGCTCTGGAAACACCATATATTTT. Translating gives CASSSGLRRGSGNTIYF.

The CDR3 sequence: CSARDPSGRVDNEQFF. For the CDR3, the DNA is TGCAGTGCTAGAGATCCCAGCGGGAGGGTTGACAATGAGCAGTTCTTC. The V call is TRBV20-1, the J call TRBJ2-1, with 10 bases fitting TRBD2. V gave up 0 bases and J gave up 5 bases; unmatched junction bases: 7. Germline CDR1 and CDR2: DFQATT and SNEGSKA (reference sequence). The CDR3 loop spans 16 amino acids.

This clonotype was detected ten times or more. The rearrangement links TRBV20-1 to TRBJ1-5; 11 positions agree with TRBD1. Germline CDR1 DFQATT, CDR2 SNEGSKA (reference sequence). The CDR3 is 14 residues long. The junction had 5 bases not matched to a gene; V was cut back by 5 bases and J by 5 bases. CDR3 sequence (DNA): TGCAGTGCTGGGACAGGGGGAACGGATCAGCCCCAGCATTTT. Its translation: CSAGTGGTDQPQHF.

A remark on this clonotype: At one end the junction does not follow the germline gene, possibly because of a read error. V and J are TRBV6-6 and TRBJ1-5; perhaps TRBD1 as D (5 bases). This CDR3 has 16 residues. The V gene's germline CDR1 is MNHNY and CDR2 SVGAGI (reference sequence). The CDR3 loop reads CVSRLSGTDSNQPQHF. CDR3 DNA sequence: TGTGTCAGCAGACTCTCCGGGACCGATAGCAATCAGCCCCAGCATTTT.

This clonotype was counted ten times or more. This chain links TRBV5-1 with TRBJ2-1; 11 nucleotides match TRBD2. There are 17 residues in the CDR3. The J segment lost 5 bases and the V segment lost 1 base, leaving 8 bases of the junction unmatched. The V gene's germline CDR1 is SGHRS and CDR2 YFSETQ. The CDR3 DNA is TGCGCCAGCAGCTTGAGAGTAGCGGGGGGGCCGGACAATGAGCAGTTCTTC. Protein product: CASSLRVAGGPDNEQFF. The full variable domain, in which reference TRBV5-1 and TRBJ2-1 provide the parts outside the CDR3, is KAGVTQTPRYLIKTRGQQVTLSCSPISGHRSVSWYQQTPGQGLQFLFEYFSETQRNKGNFPGRFSGRQFSNSRSEMNVSTLELGDSALYLCASSLRVAGGPDNEQFFGPGTRLTVL.

Many counts were recorded for this clonotype. The chain is built from TRBV18 and TRBJ2-1; 13 bases fit TRBD2. With V trimmed by 4 bases and J by 7 bases, 1 base remained unmatched. The CDR3 totals 14 residues. The V gene's germline CDR1 is KGHSH and CDR2 LQKENI. The CDR3 sequence: CASSLGLAGNEQFF. In DNA form, the CDR3 reads TGTGCCAGCTCACTGGGACTAGCGGGGAATGAGCAGTTCTTC.

This clonotype was counted at least ten times. The chain uses TRBV6-5 and TRBJ2-3; 12 nucleotides match TRBD2. CDR1 MNHEY and CDR2 SVGAGI come from the germline V gene. Trimming cost V 11 bases and J 3 bases; bases outside gene matches: 3. This CDR3 contains 13 residues. The CDR3 DNA sequence: TGTGCCGTACTAGCGGGGGGTACAGATACGCAGTATTTT. It encodes CAVLAGGTDTQYF.

This clonotype was counted a few times. The rearrangement uses TRBV18 and TRBJ1-1; D uncertain. V lost 5 bases to trimming and J lost 2 bases, with 9 bases between them. The CDR3 extends over 13 amino acids. Germline V gene data show CDR1 as KGHSH and CDR2 as LQKENI. CDR3 sequence reads: CASSSASNTEAFF. The DNA for the CDR3 is TGTGCCAGCTCATCCGCTAGTAACACTGAAGCTTTCTTT.

This clonotype was detected many times. The V gene is TRBV7-9, the J gene TRBJ1-2; D call uncertain. The germline V and J ends were trimmed by 5 bases and 6 bases, with 4 bases remaining between them. This CDR3 spans 10 amino acids. The V gene's germline CDR1 is SEHNR and CDR2 FQNEAQ (reference sequence). CDR3 residues: CASSPDGYTF. Written as DNA, the CDR3 is TGTGCCAGCAGCCCTGATGGCTACACCTTC.

Many counts were recorded for this clonotype. The DNA for the CDR3 is TGCAGTGCTAGAGAGGGTAGCGGGAGCGCGGATGAGCAGTTCTTC. This codes for CSAREGSGSADEQFF. The chain joins TRBV20-1 to TRBJ2-1; the match to TRBD2 covers 9 bases. The CDR3 contains 15 residues. J gave up 8 bases and V 0 bases, and 8 bases lay outside the gene matches. From germline, CDR1 is DFQATT and CDR2 SNEGSKA (reference sequence).